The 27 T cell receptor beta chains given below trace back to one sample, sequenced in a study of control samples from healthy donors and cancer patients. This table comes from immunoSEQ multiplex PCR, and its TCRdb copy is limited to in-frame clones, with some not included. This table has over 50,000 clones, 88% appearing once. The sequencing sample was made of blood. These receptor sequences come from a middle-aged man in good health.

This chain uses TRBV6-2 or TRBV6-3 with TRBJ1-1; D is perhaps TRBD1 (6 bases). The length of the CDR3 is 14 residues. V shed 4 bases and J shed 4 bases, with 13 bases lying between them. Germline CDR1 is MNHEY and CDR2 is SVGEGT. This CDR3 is CASSFLTGFTEAFF. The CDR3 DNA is TGTGCCAGCAGTTTCCTCACAGGGTTCACTGAAGCTTTCTTT.

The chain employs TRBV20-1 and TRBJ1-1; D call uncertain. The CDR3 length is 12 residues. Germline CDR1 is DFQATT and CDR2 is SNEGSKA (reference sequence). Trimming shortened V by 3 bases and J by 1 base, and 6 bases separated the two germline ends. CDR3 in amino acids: CSASYQNTEAFF. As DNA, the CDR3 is TGCAGTGCTAGTTACCAGAACACTGAAGCTTTCTTT.

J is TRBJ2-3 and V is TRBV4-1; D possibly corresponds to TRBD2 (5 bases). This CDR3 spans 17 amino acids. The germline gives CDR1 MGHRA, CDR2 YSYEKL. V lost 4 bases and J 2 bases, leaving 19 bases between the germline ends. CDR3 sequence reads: CASSRGIVRDITDTQYF. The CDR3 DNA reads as TGCGCCAGCAGCCGTGGCATCGTGAGGGATATCACAGATACGCAGTATTTT.

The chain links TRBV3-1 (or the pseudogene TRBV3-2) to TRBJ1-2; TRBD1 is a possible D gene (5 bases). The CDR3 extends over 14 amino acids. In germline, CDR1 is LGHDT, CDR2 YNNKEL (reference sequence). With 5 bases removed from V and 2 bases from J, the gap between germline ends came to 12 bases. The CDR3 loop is CASSYRDGNYGYTF. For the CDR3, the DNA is TGTGCCAGCAGCTACCGGGACGGGAACTATGGCTACACCTTC.

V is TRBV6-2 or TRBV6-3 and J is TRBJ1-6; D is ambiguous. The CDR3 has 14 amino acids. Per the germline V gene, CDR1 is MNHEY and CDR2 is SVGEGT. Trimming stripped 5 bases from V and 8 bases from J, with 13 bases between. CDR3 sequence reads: CASSPPGLDSPLHF. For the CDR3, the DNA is TGTGCCAGCAGTCCCCCGGGGTTGGATTCACCCCTCCACTTT.

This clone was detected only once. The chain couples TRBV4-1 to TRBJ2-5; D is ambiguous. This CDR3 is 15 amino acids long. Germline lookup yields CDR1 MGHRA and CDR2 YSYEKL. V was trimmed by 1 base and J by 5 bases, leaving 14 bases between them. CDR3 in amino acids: CASSQAALPGETQYF. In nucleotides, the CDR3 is TGCGCCAGCAGCCAAGCGGCACTCCCCGGTGAGACCCAGTACTTC.

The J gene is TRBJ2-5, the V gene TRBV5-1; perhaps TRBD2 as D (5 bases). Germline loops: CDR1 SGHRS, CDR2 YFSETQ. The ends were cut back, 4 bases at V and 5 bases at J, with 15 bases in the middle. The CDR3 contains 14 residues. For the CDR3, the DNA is TGCGCCAGCAGCGAGGGAAGGCGTGAGGAGACCCAGTACTTC. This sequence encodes CASSEGRREETQYF.

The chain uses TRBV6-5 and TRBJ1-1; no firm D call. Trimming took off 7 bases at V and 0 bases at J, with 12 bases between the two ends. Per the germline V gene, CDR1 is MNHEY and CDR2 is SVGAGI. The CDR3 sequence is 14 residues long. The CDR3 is CASTRSLMNTEAFF. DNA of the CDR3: TGTGCCAGCACTAGGAGCCTTATGAACACTGAAGCTTTCTTT.

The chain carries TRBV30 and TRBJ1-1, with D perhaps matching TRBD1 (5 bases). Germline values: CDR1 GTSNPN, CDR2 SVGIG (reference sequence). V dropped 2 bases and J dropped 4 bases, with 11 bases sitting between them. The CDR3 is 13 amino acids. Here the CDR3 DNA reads TGTGCCTGGAGTCAGGGTTCGAGCACTGAAGCTTTCTTT. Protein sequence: CAWSQGSSTEAFF.

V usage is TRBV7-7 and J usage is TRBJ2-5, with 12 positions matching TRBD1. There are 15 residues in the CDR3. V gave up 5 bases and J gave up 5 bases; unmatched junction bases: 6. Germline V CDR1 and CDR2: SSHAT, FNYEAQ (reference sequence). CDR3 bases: TGTGCCAGCAGCCAGGGGACAGGGGGCGTGGAGACCCAGTACTTC. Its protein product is CASSQGTGGVETQYF.

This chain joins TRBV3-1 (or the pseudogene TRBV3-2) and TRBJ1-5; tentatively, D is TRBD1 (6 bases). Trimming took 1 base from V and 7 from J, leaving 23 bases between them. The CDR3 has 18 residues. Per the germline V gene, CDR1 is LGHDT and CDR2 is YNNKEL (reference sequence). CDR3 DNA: TGTGCCAGCAGCCAAGGCCCCGTTTCAGGAGGGGGACAACAGCCCCAGCATTTT. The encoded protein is CASSQGPVSGGGQQPQHF.

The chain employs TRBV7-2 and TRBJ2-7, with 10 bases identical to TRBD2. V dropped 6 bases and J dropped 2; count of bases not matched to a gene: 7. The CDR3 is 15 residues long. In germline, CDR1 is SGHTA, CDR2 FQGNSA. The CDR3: CASRLAGTSAYEQYF. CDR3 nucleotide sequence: TGTGCCAGCAGACTAGCCGGGACTAGCGCCTACGAGCAGTACTTC.

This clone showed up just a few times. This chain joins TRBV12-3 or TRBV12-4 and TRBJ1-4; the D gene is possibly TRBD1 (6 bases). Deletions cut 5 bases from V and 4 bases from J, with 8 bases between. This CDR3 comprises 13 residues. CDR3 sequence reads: CASSQGFNEKLFF. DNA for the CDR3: TGTGCCAGCAGTCAGGGGTTTAATGAAAAACTGTTTTTT.

Here the CDR3 DNA reads TGTGCCACCCAAACTAGCGGGCCCTACAATGAGCAGTTCTTC. This translates into CATQTSGPYNEQFF. This sequence joins TRBV24-1 and TRBJ2-1; 9 bases match TRBD2. Unmatched junction bases numbered 4, after V lost 9 bases and J lost 2 bases. CDR3 length: 14 amino acids. Looked up from germline, CDR1 is KGHDR and CDR2 is SFDVKD.

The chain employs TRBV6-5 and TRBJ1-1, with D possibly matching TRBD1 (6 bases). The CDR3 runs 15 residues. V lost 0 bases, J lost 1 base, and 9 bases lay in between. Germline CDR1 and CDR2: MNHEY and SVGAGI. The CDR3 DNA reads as TGTGCCAGCAGTTACTCTTCGGGGGCGAACACTGAAGCTTTCTTT. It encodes CASSYSSGANTEAFF.

CDR3 residues: CASSLGYEQYF. The CDR3, as DNA: TGTGCCAGCAGCTTGGGGTACGAGCAGTACTTC. The chain carries TRBV5-4 and TRBJ2-7; unclear D gene. V gave up 0 bases and J gave up 4 bases, with 2 bases separating them. Germline V gives CDR1 SGHNT, CDR2 YYREEE (reference sequence). This CDR3 is 11 amino acids long. Complete variable domain (other parts from reference TRBV5-4 and TRBJ2-7): ETGVTQSPTHLIKTRGQQVTLRCSSQSGHNTVSWYQQALGQGPQFIFQYYREEENGRGNFPPRFSGLQFPNYSSELNVNALELDDSALYLCASSLGYEQYFGPGTRLTVT.

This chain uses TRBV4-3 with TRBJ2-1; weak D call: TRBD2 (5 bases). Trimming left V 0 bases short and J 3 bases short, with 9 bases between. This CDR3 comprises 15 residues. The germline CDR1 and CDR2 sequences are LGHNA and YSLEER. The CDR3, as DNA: TGCGCCAGCAGCCAAGATAGGACTGGCTACAATGAGCAGTTCTTC. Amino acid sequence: CASSQDRTGYNEQFF.

As DNA, the CDR3 is TGTGCCAGCAGTTTAGGACCCCTAGATGGCTACACCTTC. Its translation: CASSLGPLDGYTF. This chain joins TRBV12-3 or TRBV12-4 and TRBJ1-2; no clear D. This CDR3 is 13 amino acids long. Trimming left V 1 base short and J 6 bases short, with 9 bases between.

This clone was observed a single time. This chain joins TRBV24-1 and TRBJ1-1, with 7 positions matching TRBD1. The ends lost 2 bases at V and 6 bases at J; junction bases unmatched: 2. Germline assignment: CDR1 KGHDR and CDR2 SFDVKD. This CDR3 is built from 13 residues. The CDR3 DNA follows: TGTGCCACCAGTGATTCCGGACAGGCTGAAGCTTTCTTT. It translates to CATSDSGQAEAFF.

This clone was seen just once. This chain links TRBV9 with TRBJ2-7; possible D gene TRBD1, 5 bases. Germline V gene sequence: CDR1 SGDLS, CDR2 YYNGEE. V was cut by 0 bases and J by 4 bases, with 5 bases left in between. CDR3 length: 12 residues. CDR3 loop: CASSVEGYEQYF. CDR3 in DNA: TGTGCCAGCAGCGTAGAGGGGTACGAGCAGTACTTC.

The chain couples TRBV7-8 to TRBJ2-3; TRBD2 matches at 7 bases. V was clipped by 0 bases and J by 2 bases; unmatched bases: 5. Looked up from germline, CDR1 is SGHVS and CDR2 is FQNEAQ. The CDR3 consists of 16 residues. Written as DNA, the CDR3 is TGTGCCAGCAGCTTAGCGGGGACTACCTACACAGATACGCAGTATTTT. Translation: CASSLAGTTYTDTQYF.

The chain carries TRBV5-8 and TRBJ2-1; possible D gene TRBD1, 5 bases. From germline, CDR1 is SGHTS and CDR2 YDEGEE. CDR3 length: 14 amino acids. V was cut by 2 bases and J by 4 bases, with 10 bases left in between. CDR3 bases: TGTGCCAGCAGCTTTGGGCAGGGTTACAATGAGCAGTTCTTC. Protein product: CASSFGQGYNEQFF.

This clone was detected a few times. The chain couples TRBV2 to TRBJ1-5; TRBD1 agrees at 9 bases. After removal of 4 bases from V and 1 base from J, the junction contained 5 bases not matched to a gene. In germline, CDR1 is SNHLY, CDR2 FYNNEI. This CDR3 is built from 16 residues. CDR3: CASSAQGAGSNQPQHF. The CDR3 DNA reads TGTGCCAGCAGTGCACAGGGGGCGGGCAGCAATCAGCCCCAGCATTTT.

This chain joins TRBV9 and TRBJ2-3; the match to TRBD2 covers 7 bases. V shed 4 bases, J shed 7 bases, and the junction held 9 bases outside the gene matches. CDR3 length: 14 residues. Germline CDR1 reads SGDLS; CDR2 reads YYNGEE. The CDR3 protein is CASSFAGETNTQYF. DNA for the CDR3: TGTGCCAGCAGCTTTGCGGGAGAAACAAATACGCAGTATTTT.

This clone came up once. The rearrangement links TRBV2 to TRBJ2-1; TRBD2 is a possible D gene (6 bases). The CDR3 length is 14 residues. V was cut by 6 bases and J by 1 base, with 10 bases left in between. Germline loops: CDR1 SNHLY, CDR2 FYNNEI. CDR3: CASRTGTSYNEQFF. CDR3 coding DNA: TGTGCCAGCAGGACCGGGACTTCCTACAATGAGCAGTTCTTC.

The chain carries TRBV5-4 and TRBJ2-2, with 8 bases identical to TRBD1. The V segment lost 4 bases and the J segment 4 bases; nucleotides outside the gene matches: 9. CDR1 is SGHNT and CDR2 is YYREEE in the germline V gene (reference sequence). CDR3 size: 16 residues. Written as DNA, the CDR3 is TGTGCCAGCAGCAGCACCGACAGGGGCGGCACCGGGGAGCTGTTTTTT. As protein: CASSSTDRGGTGELFF.

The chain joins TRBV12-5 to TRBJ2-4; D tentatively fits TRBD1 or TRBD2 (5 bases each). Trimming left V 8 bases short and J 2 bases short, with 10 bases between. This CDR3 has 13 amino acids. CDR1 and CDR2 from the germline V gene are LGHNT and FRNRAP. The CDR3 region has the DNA TGTGCTAGTAGTTGGGGGTCCAAAAACATTCAGTACTTC. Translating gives CASSWGSKNIQYF.